These T cell receptor beta chains were read from a single sample in a study of T cells in Graves' hyperthyroidism and ophthalmopathy. From the multiplex PCR reads, TCRdb called clonotypes with MiXCR, one entry per CDR3 protein. This table has more than 500,000 distinct CDR3 sequences, 13% to 15% appearing once. Sequencing used blood. These receptors were taken from a woman aged 40 to 50 with Graves' hyperthyroidism. CDR3s include the opening cysteine and the closing phenylalanine or tryptophan. A D gene is named only where the DNA matches it firmly. A row's size may be missing; if present it is once, few, many or a size class.

j_call,clone_size,v_call,d_call,cdr3_aa,cdr3_nt
TRBJ2-5,few,TRBV18,.,CASSPALPETQYF,TGTGCCAGCTCTCCGGCCTTGCCAGAGACCCAGTACTTC
TRBJ1-2,many,TRBV28,TRBD1,CASSPAGTGAYGYTF,TGTGCCAGCAGTCCAGCCGGGACAGGGGCCTATGGCTACACCTTC
TRBJ1-4,.,TRBV5-6,TRBD1,CTSSPGDRGTNEKLFF,TGTACCAGCAGCCCTGGGGACAGGGGAACTAATGAAAAACTGTTTTTT
TRBJ1-1,few,TRBV28,TRBD1,CASSFPSGGLNENTEAFF,TGTGCCAGCAGTTTCCCCTCAGGGGGTTTGAATGAGAACACTGAAGCTTTCTTT
TRBJ1-5,few,TRBV5-1,.,CASSLDSPGGQPQHF,TGCGCCAGCAGCTTGGACTCCCCGGGTGGGCAGCCCCAGCATTTT
TRBJ2-5,many,TRBV12-3/TRBV12-4,TRBD2,CASRTTSGRAQYF,TGTGCCAGCAGGACCACTAGCGGGAGGGCCCAGTACTTC
TRBJ1-3,.,TRBV19,TRBD1,CASSLPGGSGNTIYF,TGTGCCAGTAGTCTTCCAGGGGGCTCTGGAAACACCATATATTTT
TRBJ2-2,many,TRBV12-3/TRBV12-4,.,CASSFRGPNTGELFF,TGTGCCAGCAGTTTCCGGGGGCCGAACACCGGGGAGCTGTTTTTT
TRBJ2-7,many,TRBV7-2,TRBD1,CASSYRDRSSYEQYF,TGTGCCAGCAGCTACAGGGACAGGAGCTCCTACGAGCAGTACTTC
TRBJ2-7,many,TRBV28,.,CASSLDSRLGPRGYEQYF,TGTGCCAGCAGTTTAGATTCCCGCCTTGGACCTAGGGGCTACGAGCAGTACTTC
TRBJ2-2,many,TRBV20-1,.,CSASGGTGTGELFF,TGCAGTGCTAGTGGTGGGACGGGCACCGGGGAGCTGTTTTTT
TRBJ2-5,.,TRBV5-1,.,CASSPQGMGETQYF,TGCGCCAGCAGCCCGCAGGGGATGGGAGAGACCCAGTACTTC
TRBJ2-7,few,TRBV12-3/TRBV12-4,TRBD2,CASSLYGGGLAERSYEQYF,TGTGCCAGCAGTTTATATGGCGGGGGACTAGCGGAGAGATCCTACGAGCAGTACTTC
TRBJ2-3,.,TRBV18,.,CASSYSPGVGTDTQYF,TGTGCCAGCTCGTACTCCCCGGGAGTCGGTACAGATACGCAGTATTTT
TRBJ2-1,many,TRBV11-1,.,CATDRPAGEGNEQFF,TGTGCCACCGACAGGCCCGCGGGAGAGGGAAATGAGCAGTTCTTC
TRBJ1-6,few,TRBV5-1,.,CASSLGGSDDNSPLHF,TGCGCCAGCAGCTTGGGGGGTTCGGATGATAATTCACCCCTCCACTTT
TRBJ2-5,many,TRBV6-1,TRBD2,CASSEALGRGETQYF,TGTGCCAGCAGTGAAGCCTTGGGGAGGGGAGAGACCCAGTACTTC
TRBJ1-5,.,TRBV19,.,CASSDVGNQPQHF,TGTGCCAGTTCGGACGTAGGAAATCAGCCCCAGCATTTT
TRBJ1-2,.,TRBV7-2,TRBD1,CASRSDRGRGYGYTF,TGTGCCAGCAGATCCGACAGGGGGCGCGGTTATGGCTACACCTTC
TRBJ2-1,many,TRBV20-1,TRBD2,CSARDWGRASTNEQFF,TGCAGTGCTAGAGATTGGGGGAGGGCCTCTACCAATGAGCAGTTCTTC
TRBJ2-4,.,TRBV29-1,.,CSVVEGTKNIQYF,TGCAGCGTTGTTGAGGGGACCAAAAACATTCAGTACTTC
TRBJ1-1,few,TRBV20-1,TRBD1,CSARGGQGGWNTEAFF,TGCAGTGCGAGGGGGGGACAGGGGGGATGGAACACTGAAGCTTTCTTT